This note documents a single T cell receptor beta chain sequence. Its antigen is undetermined. Sample barcodes and UMIs were carried by the TCR alpha and TCR beta cDNA libraries that 5'RACE generated with constant-segment primers. TCRdb itself ran the 5' RACE reads through MiXCR, one entry per CDR3 protein. The table includes roughly 250,000 distinct CDR3 sequences, 16% detected once. The data derive from a study of T-cell memory formation after mild COVID-19. The CDR3 length is 16 residues. CDR1 and CDR2 (germline): SGHNT, YENEEA. V lost 1 base to trimming and J lost 1 base, with 12 bases between them. General study findings and limits: Clones that contracted from day 15 to 85 had balanced CD4/CD8; later expanders were CD4+ biased. A second wave of clones peaked on day 37, and their SARS-CoV-2 specificity went unconfirmed. Pre-infection memory harbored some responding clones, suggesting cross-reactive memory joined.

The genes are TRBV11-3 and TRBJ2-3, with D unclear. Sequenced input: PBMCs or a T cell subset sorted from them (not recorded which). This clonotype originated in a man younger than 30 who had mild COVID-19 (a few samples of this study predate the infection). Cell type and time point are not known. This chain's CDR3 is CASSLGSPLGTDTQYF. The CDR3, as DNA: TGTGCCAGCAGCTTAGGATCCCCTCTAGGCACAGATACGCAGTATTTT.